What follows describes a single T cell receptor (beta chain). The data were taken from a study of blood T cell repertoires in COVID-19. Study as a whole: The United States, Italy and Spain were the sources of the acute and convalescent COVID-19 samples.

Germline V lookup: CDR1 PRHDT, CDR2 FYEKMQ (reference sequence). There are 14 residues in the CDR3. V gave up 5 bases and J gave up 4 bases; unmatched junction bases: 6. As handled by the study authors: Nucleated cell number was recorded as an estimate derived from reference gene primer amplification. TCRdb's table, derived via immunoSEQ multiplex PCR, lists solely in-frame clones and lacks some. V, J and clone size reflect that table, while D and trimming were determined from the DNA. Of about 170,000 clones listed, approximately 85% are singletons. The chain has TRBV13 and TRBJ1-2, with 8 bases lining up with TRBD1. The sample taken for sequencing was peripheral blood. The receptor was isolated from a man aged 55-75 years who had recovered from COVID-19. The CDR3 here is CASSEQGEGYGYTF. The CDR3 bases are TGTGCCAGCAGCGAACAGGGGGAAGGCTATGGCTACACCTTC. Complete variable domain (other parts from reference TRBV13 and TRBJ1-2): AAGVIQSPRHLIKEKRETATLKCYPIPRHDTVYWYQQGPGQDPQFLISFYEKMQSDKGSIPDRFSAQQFSDYHSELNMSSLELGDSALYFCASSEQGEGYGYTFGSGTRLTVV.